This T cell receptor beta chain was observed in a study of blood T cell repertoires in COVID-19. Study-wide context: Donors in the United States, Italy and Spain gave samples during acute or convalescent COVID-19. PBMCs, B-cell-depleted T cells, or T cells provided the cDNA or gDNA that made up the material.

CDR1 and CDR2 (germline): ENHRY, SYGVKD. Losses at the gene ends were 4 bases for V and 4 bases for J; bases not matched to a gene: 5. This CDR3 spans 14 amino acids. One Seattle source followed patients from active infection through their disease course. Original analysis: Reference gene primer amplification yielded estimated nucleated cell counts. The assay was immunoSEQ multiplex PCR, and TCRdb's table has in-frame clones only and misses some. V and J calls and clone size are as listed in that table; D and trimming were resolved from the DNA. The repertoire holds 85,000 to 120,000 clones, with 87% as singletons.

The sequenced sample consisted of peripheral blood. The TCR comes from a woman aged 45-65 years with COVID-19, enrolled during active disease. The gene calls are TRBV10-3 and TRBJ2-7; 9 nucleotides agree with TRBD2. In nucleotides, the CDR3 is TGTGCCATCAGTGTAGCGGGGGCGGGATACGAGCAGTACTTC. Translated: CAISVAGAGYEQYF.